The 22 T cell receptor beta chains presented below share a single source sample, sequenced in a study of T cells in Graves' hyperthyroidism and ophthalmopathy. Authors of the study amplified TCR beta CDR3 regions from RNA transcripts. When the TCR CDR3 underwent first-round RT-PCR, the HTBI primer set was used. MiXCR, run by TCRdb on the multiplex PCR reads, gives a single entry per CDR3 protein. The data contain under 40,000 distinct CDR3 sequences, just under 50% of them singletons. The sample was blood. These receptors were obtained from a woman aged 45-65 years with Graves' hyperthyroidism that later progressed to Graves' ophthalmopathy.

This clonotype was detected a few times. This sequence may be a read error, since a much larger clone differs from it by one base. The CDR3 nucleotides read TGTGCCAGCAGCTTAGTGTCAGGGATAGCCAGAAACATTCAGTACTTC. It codes for CASSLVSGIARNIQYF. The genes are TRBV11-2 and TRBJ2-4; D possibly corresponds to TRBD1 (5 bases). Per the germline V gene, CDR1 is SGHAT and CDR2 is FQNNGV. The CDR3 contains 16 residues.

A word on this clonotype: One junction end does not reproduce the germline sequence, and a read error may be involved. This chain connects TRBV12-3 or TRBV12-4 to TRBJ2-6; 9 positions agree with TRBD1. The CDR3 runs to 10 residues. Here the CDR3 reads CASSSRDRAF. The DNA of the CDR3 is TGTGCCAGCAGTTCAAGGGACAGGGCTTTC.

A word on this clonotype: At one end, the junction sequence differs from germline, possibly due to a read error. CDR3 protein: CASGPGVSLEKLCF. CDR3 DNA sequence: TGTGCCAGCGGCCCAGGGGTATCTTTGGAAAAACTGTGTTTT. The V call is TRBV7-9, the J call TRBJ1-4; the D gene is possibly TRBD1 (6 bases). This CDR3 has 14 residues. Germline values: CDR1 SEHNR, CDR2 FQNEAQ (reference sequence).

This clonotype was detected once. The DNA is omitted, as the CDR3 cannot be located on it reliably, and the CDR3 follows TCRdb's listing. The chain carries TRBV5-6 and TRBJ2-5. Inclusive of both ends, the CDR3 amounts to 20 amino acids. Germline assignment: CDR1 SGHDT and CDR2 YYEEEE. This chain's CDR3 is CASSLVVRGKLFFGSGTQYF.

With respect to this clonotype: Being one base from a much bigger clone, this may be a read error. The chain has TRBV4-1 and TRBJ1-1; D may be TRBD1 (6 bases). The ends were cut back, 11 bases at V and 2 bases at J, with 18 bases in the middle. The length of the CDR3 is 14 residues. CDR1 is MGHRA, CDR2 YSYEKL, per germline. The chain's CDR3 is CARGQPQGNTEAFF. The CDR3 coding sequence is TGCGCCCGCGGCCAACCACAGGGTAACACTGAAGCTTTCTTT.

This clonotype was found many times. The chain has TRBV5-1 and TRBJ1-1; 8 nucleotides align to TRBD1. The CDR3 sequence is 14 residues long. Germline V lookup: CDR1 SGHRS, CDR2 YFSETQ. Trimming took 3 bases from V and 4 from J; bases not matched to a gene: 5. CDR3 DNA sequence: TGCGCCAGCAGCTCCGGACAGGGTGGCACTGAAGCTTTCTTT. It is translated as CASSSGQGGTEAFF.

The J gene is TRBJ1-5, the V gene TRBV7-3, with 9 bases identical to TRBD1. The CDR3 runs 15 residues. J was trimmed by 14 bases and V by 5 bases; bases with no gene match: 16. Per the germline V gene, CDR1 is SGHTA and CDR2 is FQGTGA. Here the CDR3 reads CASSPKTGGRFNEHF. The CDR3 DNA reads as TGTGCCAGCAGCCCAAAGACAGGGGGTAGGTTTAATGAGCATTTT.

The J gene is TRBJ1-6, the V gene TRBV12-3 or TRBV12-4, with no clear D. This CDR3 is 14 amino acids long. The V and J ends lost 3 bases and 5 bases respectively, with 8 bases between them. The CDR3 DNA is TGTGCCAGCAGTTTCCGGGGAAATAATTCACCCCTCCACTTT. The encoded protein is CASSFRGNNSPLHF.

This clonotype was found many times. This sequence joins TRBV10-3 and TRBJ2-3; maybe TRBD1 (6 bases). V was pared by 8 bases and J by 4 bases, with 16 bases between. The germline gives CDR1 ENHRY, CDR2 SYGVKD. This CDR3 contains 14 residues. CDR3 bases: TGTGCCATCGGTTTGGGCAGGGGCGCAGATACGCAGTATTTT. Translating gives CAIGLGRGADTQYF.

The chain links TRBV7-2 to TRBJ2-1; the match to TRBD2 covers 15 bases. The trim removed 5 bases at V and 9 bases at J, leaving 8 bases unmatched. This CDR3 is 16 amino acids long. Germline V gene lookup returns CDR1 SGHTA and CDR2 FQGNSA. DNA for the CDR3: TGTGCCAGCAGCCCTAGCGGGACTAGCGGGAGGTTTGAGCAGTTCTTC. Encoded protein: CASSPSGTSGRFEQFF.

The gene calls are TRBV7-6 and TRBJ2-1; 11 nucleotides agree with TRBD2. The CDR3 is 14 residues long. After removal of 4 bases from V and 5 bases from J, the junction contained 1 base not matched to a gene. Germline loops: CDR1 SGHVS, CDR2 FNYEAQ. The DNA for the CDR3 is TGTGCCAGCAGCTCACTAGCGGGAGACAATGAGCAGTTCTTC. Protein: CASSSLAGDNEQFF.

The rearrangement uses TRBV9 and TRBJ1-2; the match to TRBD1 covers 10 bases. This CDR3 is built from 18 residues. Germline CDR1 SGDLS, CDR2 YYNGEE. Trimming took 0 bases from V and 3 from J; bases not matched to a gene: 11. The CDR3 DNA reads as TGTGCCAGCAGCGTAGCTACTAGCGGGGGGACAGGGGACTATGGCTACACCTTC. It encodes CASSVATSGGTGDYGYTF. The full variable domain, rest sourced from reference TRBV9 and TRBJ1-2, is DSGVTQTPKHLITATGQRVTLRCSPRSGDLSVYWYQQSLDQGLQFLIQYYNGEERAKGNILERFSAQQFPDLHSELNLSSLELGDSALYFCASSVATSGGTGDYGYTFGSGTRLTVV.

This clonotype was detected many times. This chain uses TRBV6-5 with TRBJ1-2; a weak D match, TRBD1 (5 bases). The germline CDR1 and CDR2 sequences are MNHEY and SVGAGI. The germline V and J ends were trimmed by 8 bases and 8 bases, with 21 bases remaining between them. The CDR3 totals 14 residues. The CDR3 reads CASHSGRVLLGYTF. CDR3 in DNA: TGTGCCAGCCACTCAGGGAGGGTTTTATTGGGCTACACCTTC.

Here the CDR3 DNA reads TGTGCCAGCAGCTTGGGCGGGAATCAAGAGACCCAGTACTTC. It encodes CASSLGGNQETQYF. The gene calls are TRBV11-3 and TRBJ2-5; perhaps TRBD2 as D (6 bases). The V end lost 3 bases, the J end lost 2 bases, and 10 bases lay between the germline ends. Germline V gene data show CDR1 as SGHNT and CDR2 as YENEEA. The CDR3 loop spans 14 amino acids.

By proportion, this clonotype is medium-sized. This chain links TRBV7-6 with TRBJ1-5; a possible D gene is TRBD1 (6 bases). V was shortened by 5 bases and J by 5 bases, with 10 bases between the two germline ends. CDR3 length: 13 amino acids. The germline V gene has CDR1 SGHVS and CDR2 FNYEAQ. CDR3: CASSPRQDQPQHF. The CDR3 DNA reads TGTGCCAGCAGCCCGCGACAGGATCAGCCCCAGCATTTT.

This clonotype has ten or more counts. DNA of the CDR3: TGTGCCAGCAGTGAAGCCCCCCGGGGACAGGGATATCATTCACCCCTCCACTTT. It yields the protein CASSEAPRGQGYHSPLHF. The genes are TRBV6-1 and TRBJ1-6, with 9 nucleotides matching TRBD1. CDR1 is MNHNS and CDR2 is SASEGT in the germline V gene. V lost 0 bases, J lost 8 bases, and 11 bases stayed unmatched. The CDR3 is 18 amino acids.

This clonotype was counted a few times. The V call is TRBV10-3, the J call TRBJ2-1; 8 bases match TRBD1. Unmatched junction bases numbered 5, after V lost 4 bases and J lost 0 bases. CDR1 is ENHRY, CDR2 SYGVKD, per germline. There are 16 residues in the CDR3. The CDR3 is CAISGSGTGSYNEQFF. In nucleotides, the CDR3 is TGTGCCATCAGTGGATCCGGGACAGGCTCCTACAATGAGCAGTTCTTC.

V is TRBV7-8 and J is TRBJ2-1; 14 bases line up with TRBD2. V lost 5 bases to trimming and J lost 7 bases; unmatched junction nucleotides: 13. CDR1 and CDR2 from the germline V gene are SGHVS and FQNEAQ. The length of the CDR3 is 18 residues. For the CDR3, the DNA is TGTGCCAGCAGCGTAACCGGGACTAGCGGGAGAACGTGGAATGAGCAGTTCTTC. This codes for CASSVTGTSGRTWNEQFF. The full variable domain, rest sourced from reference TRBV7-8 and TRBJ2-1, is GAGVSQSPRYKVAKRGQDVALRCDPISGHVSLFWYQQALGQGPEFLTYFQNEAQLDKSGLPSDRFFAERPEGSVSTLKIQRTQQEDSAVYLCASSVTGTSGRTWNEQFFGPGTRLTVL.

The chain has TRBV29-1 and TRBJ2-1, with 10 bases lining up with TRBD2. Germline lookup yields CDR1 SQVTM and CDR2 ANQGSEA. Trimming at V came to 1 base and at J to 10 bases, leaving 10 bases not matched to a gene. This CDR3 comprises 15 residues. The CDR3 sequence is CSVEGSRLAGDEQFF. The CDR3 nucleotides read TGCAGCGTTGAAGGGAGTCGCCTAGCGGGAGACGAGCAGTTCTTC.

The chain employs TRBV5-1 and TRBJ2-7; 8 bases align to TRBD1. The ends lost 2 bases at V and 3 bases at J; junction bases unmatched: 4. This CDR3 has 14 residues. Per germline, CDR1 SGHRS and CDR2 YFSETQ. The DNA of the CDR3 is TGCGCCAGCAGCTTAGGGACAGGACACTACGAGCAGTACTTC. This encodes CASSLGTGHYEQYF.

This clonotype was counted only a few times. The chain employs TRBV18 and TRBJ1-2, with TRBD1 matching 8 bases. V lost 1 base and J lost 6; bases outside the gene matches: 1. Germline V lookup: CDR1 KGHSH, CDR2 LQKENI. The CDR3 spans 13 residues. CDR3 protein: CASSPLDRDGYTF. The CDR3 DNA follows: TGTGCCAGCTCACCACTGGACAGGGATGGCTACACCTTC. Looking up the rest from reference TRBV18 and TRBJ1-2 gives the full variable domain: NAGVMQNPRHLVRRRGQEARLRCSPMKGHSHVYWYRQLPEEGLKFMVYLQKENIIDESGMPKERFSAEFPKEGPSILRIQQVVRGDSAAYFCASSPLDRDGYTFGSGTRLTVV.

The chain uses TRBV9 and TRBJ1-5; no firm D call. This CDR3 is 14 amino acids long. Trimming removed 3 bases from V and 7 bases from J, with 14 bases in between. Per germline, CDR1 SGDLS and CDR2 YYNGEE. CDR3 in DNA: TGTGCCAGCAGCGAAGACCACGTCCAACAGCCCCAGCATTTT. Amino acids: CASSEDHVQQPQHF. Combining the CDR3 with reference TRBV9 and TRBJ1-5 gives the whole variable domain DSGVTQTPKHLITATGQRVTLRCSPRSGDLSVYWYQQSLDQGLQFLIQYYNGEERAKGNILERFSAQQFPDLHSELNLSSLELGDSALYFCASSEDHVQQPQHFGDGTRLSIL.